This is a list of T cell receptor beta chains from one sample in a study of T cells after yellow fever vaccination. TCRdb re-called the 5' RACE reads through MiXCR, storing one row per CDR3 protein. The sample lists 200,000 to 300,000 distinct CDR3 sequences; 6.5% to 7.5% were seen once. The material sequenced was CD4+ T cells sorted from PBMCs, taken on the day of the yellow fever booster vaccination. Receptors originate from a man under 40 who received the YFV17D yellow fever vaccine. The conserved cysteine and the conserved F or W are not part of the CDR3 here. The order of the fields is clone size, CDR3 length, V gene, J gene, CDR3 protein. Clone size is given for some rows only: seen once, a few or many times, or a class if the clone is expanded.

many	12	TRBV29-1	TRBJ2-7	SVVPGQGMYEQY
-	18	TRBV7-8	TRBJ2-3	ASSLATSGSASLSTDTQY
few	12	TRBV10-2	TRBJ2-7	ASTGTAISYEQY
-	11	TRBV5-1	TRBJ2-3	ASSQTSGSTQY
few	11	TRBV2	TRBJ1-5	ASRVNRDQPQH
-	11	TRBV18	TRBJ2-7	ASSPQGRDEQY
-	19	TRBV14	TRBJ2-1	ASSRNLPGASASREDNEQF
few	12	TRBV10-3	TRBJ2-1	AISLQGGDNEQF
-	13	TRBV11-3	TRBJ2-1	ASSPRTRAYNEQF
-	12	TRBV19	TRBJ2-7	ASSDLQGVYEQY
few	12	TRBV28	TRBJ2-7	ASRGGQGSYEQY
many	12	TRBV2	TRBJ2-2	ASKEGRGSGELF
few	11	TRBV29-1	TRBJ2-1	SVERTSYNEQF
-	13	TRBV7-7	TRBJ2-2	ASSPQFASSSQLF
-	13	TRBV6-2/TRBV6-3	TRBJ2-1	ATRERGGSYNEQF
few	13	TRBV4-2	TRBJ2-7	ASSQDGARGYEQY
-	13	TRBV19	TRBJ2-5	ASSVSGRAVETQY
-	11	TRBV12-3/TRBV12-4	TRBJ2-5	ASRLAGGETQY
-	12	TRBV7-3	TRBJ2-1	ASSLDGPSNEQF
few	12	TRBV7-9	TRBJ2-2	ASCLLSNTGELF
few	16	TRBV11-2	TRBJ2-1	ASRQRIEDLRGYNEQF
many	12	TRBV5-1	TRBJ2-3	ASSLEGRRDTQY
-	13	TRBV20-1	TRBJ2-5	SAVTSGITQETQY
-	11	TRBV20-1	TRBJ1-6	SARARHNSPLH
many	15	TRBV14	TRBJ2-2	ASSQDWRPGGGGELF
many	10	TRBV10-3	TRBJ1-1	AISDNGVTAF
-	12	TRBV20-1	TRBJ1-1	SAAQGTGDTEAF
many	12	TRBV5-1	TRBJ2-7	ASSTTLGPYEQY
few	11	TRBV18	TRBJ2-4	ASSREDRNIQY
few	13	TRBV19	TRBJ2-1	ASSRTGGGRNEQF
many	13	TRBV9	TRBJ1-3	ASSVEGNSGNTIY
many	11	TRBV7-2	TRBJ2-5	ASSRLDPRAQY